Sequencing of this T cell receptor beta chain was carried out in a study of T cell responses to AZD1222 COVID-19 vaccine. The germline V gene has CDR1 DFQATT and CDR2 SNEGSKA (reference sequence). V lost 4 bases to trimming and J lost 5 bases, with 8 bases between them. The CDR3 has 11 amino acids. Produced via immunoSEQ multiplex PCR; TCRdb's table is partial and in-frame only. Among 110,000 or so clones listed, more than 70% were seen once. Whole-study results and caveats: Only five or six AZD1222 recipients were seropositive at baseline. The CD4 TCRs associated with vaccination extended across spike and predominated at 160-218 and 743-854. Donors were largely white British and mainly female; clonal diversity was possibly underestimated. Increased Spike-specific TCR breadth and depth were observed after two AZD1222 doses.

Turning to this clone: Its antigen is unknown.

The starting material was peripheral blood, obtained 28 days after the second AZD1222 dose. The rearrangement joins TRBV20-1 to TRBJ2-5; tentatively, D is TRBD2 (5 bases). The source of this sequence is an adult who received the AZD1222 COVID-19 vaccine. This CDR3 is CSAKVAETQYF. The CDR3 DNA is TGCAGTGCTAAGGTAGCGGAGACCCAGTACTTC.